The 22 T cell receptor beta chains reported below all come from one sample, sequenced in a study of cytomegalovirus exposure and HLA in healthy donors. PCR primers comprised 60 Vbeta and 13 Jbeta primers. Only in-frame clones appear in the TCRdb table, and some are missing; sequencing was by immunoSEQ multiplex PCR. The sample has some 81,000 clones; around 70% are singletons. Sequencing was carried out using PBMCs. The receptors stem from a woman aged 40 to 50 in good health and CMV-seropositive.

The chain has TRBV28 and TRBJ1-4; D is unresolved. The V gene lost 6 bases and the J gene lost 3 bases, with 14 bases spanning the gap. The germline CDR1 and CDR2 sequences are MDHEN and SYDVKM. CDR3 length: 15 residues. Here the CDR3 reads CASRNPGRANEKLFF. DNA of the CDR3: TGTGCCAGCAGGAATCCGGGAAGAGCTAATGAAAAACTGTTTTTT.

The chain couples TRBV6-4 to TRBJ2-1; the match to TRBD1 covers 11 bases. The V segment lost 2 bases and the J segment 7 bases; nucleotides outside the gene matches: 7. Germline assignment: CDR1 MRHNA and CDR2 SNTAGT. The CDR3 loop spans 16 amino acids. The chain's CDR3 is CASSDGDRGSFNEQFF. The CDR3, as DNA: TGTGCCAGCAGTGACGGGGACAGGGGGTCGTTTAATGAGCAGTTCTTC.

The rearrangement links TRBV7-9 to TRBJ2-1, with a possible D match to TRBD2 (5 bases). V was pared by 3 bases and J by 4 bases, with 7 bases between. This CDR3 has 13 amino acids. Germline V gives CDR1 SEHNR, CDR2 FQNEAQ (reference sequence). The CDR3 DNA reads as TGTGCCAGCAGCTTTTCGGGATACAATGAGCAGTTCTTC. Translated, it gives CASSFSGYNEQFF.

The genes are TRBV5-6 and TRBJ1-6; the match to TRBD1 covers 10 bases. Trimming at V came to 3 bases and at J to 7 bases, leaving 1 base not matched to a gene. CDR1 SGHDT and CDR2 YYEEEE come from the germline V gene. CDR3 length: 14 residues. CDR3 region: CASSWGQGNSPLHF. The DNA for the CDR3 is TGTGCCAGCAGCTGGGGACAGGGGAATTCACCCCTCCACTTT. Using reference TRBV5-6 and TRBJ1-6 for the parts outside the CDR3, the full variable domain is DAGVTQSPTHLIKTRGQQVTLRCSPKSGHDTVSWYQQALGQGPQFIFQYYEEEERQRGNFPDRFSGHQFPNYSSELNVNALLLGDSALYLCASSWGQGNSPLHFGNGTRLTVT.

The chain joins TRBV30 to TRBJ2-7; 10 nucleotides match TRBD1. J gave up 3 bases and V 1 base, and 0 bases lay outside the gene matches. CDR1 is GTSNPN, CDR2 SVGIG, per germline (reference sequence). This CDR3 is 13 amino acids long. In DNA form, the CDR3 reads TGTGCCTGGAGTGGGGACAGGGGCTACGAGCAGTACTTC. It encodes CAWSGDRGYEQYF.

The chain links TRBV7-9 to TRBJ1-1; D gene unclear. Trimming took off 4 bases at V and 3 bases at J, with 6 bases between the two ends. This CDR3 contains 12 residues. Germline-derived CDR1 and CDR2 are SEHNR and FQNEAQ (reference sequence). CDR3 DNA: TGTGCCAGCAGCTCTACGCACACTGAAGCTTTCTTT. This translates into CASSSTHTEAFF.

The chain has TRBV5-6 and TRBJ2-3; 11 bases agree with TRBD2. This CDR3 comprises 15 residues. Trimming cost V 1 base and J 7 bases; bases outside gene matches: 5. From germline, CDR1 is SGHDT and CDR2 YYEEEE. The CDR3 DNA is TGTGCCAGCAGCTTGCTTAGCGGGGGGGCGAATACGCAGTATTTT. Its translation: CASSLLSGGANTQYF.

The genes are TRBV11-3 and TRBJ2-3; 9 nucleotides agree with TRBD2. CDR1 and CDR2 (germline): SGHNT, YENEEA. The length of the CDR3 is 16 residues. V lost 5 bases and J lost 0; bases outside the gene matches: 6. Here the CDR3 DNA reads TGTGCCAGCAGCCAAACTAGCGGGCATAGCACAGATACGCAGTATTTT. Protein product: CASSQTSGHSTDTQYF.

The chain combines TRBV29-1 with TRBJ2-3; 10 positions agree with TRBD1. The CDR3 has 13 amino acids. The trim removed 7 bases at V and 4 bases at J, leaving 5 bases unmatched. The germline V gene encodes CDR1 SQVTM and CDR2 ANQGSEA. The CDR3 DNA reads as TGCAGCGCTACGACAGGGGGCTCAGATACGCAGTATTTT. Translation: CSATTGGSDTQYF.

This chain connects TRBV7-8 to TRBJ2-7, with TRBD2 matching over 8 bases. With 5 bases clipped from V and 2 bases from J, the junction kept 8 bases outside the gene matches. This CDR3 spans 15 amino acids. Germline-derived CDR1 and CDR2 are SGHVS and FQNEAQ. The CDR3 nucleotides are TGTGCCAGCAGCCCCCAAGCGCGGGGGGCCTACGAGCAGTACTTC. Amino acids: CASSPQARGAYEQYF. The variable domain in full, with the rest retrieved from reference TRBV7-8 and TRBJ2-7, is GAGVSQSPRYKVAKRGQDVALRCDPISGHVSLFWYQQALGQGPEFLTYFQNEAQLDKSGLPSDRFFAERPEGSVSTLKIQRTQQEDSAVYLCASSPQARGAYEQYFGPGTRLTVT.

V is TRBV27 and J is TRBJ2-7, with D perhaps matching TRBD1 (6 bases). This CDR3 is built from 14 residues. The germline V gene has CDR1 MNHEY and CDR2 SMNVEV (reference sequence). Trimming pared 5 bases from V and 5 bases from J, leaving 16 bases between. CDR3 protein: CASSLGQRSNEQYF. The CDR3 DNA reads TGTGCCAGCAGTCTTGGACAGAGGAGCAACGAGCAGTACTTC.

The V call is TRBV27, the J call TRBJ2-1; D gene unclear. The CDR3 is 13 amino acids. Germline V gives CDR1 MNHEY, CDR2 SMNVEV (reference sequence). Trimming pared 5 bases from V and 7 bases from J, leaving 12 bases between. The CDR3 bases are TGTGCCAGCAGTCTAACCGAAGCGAATGAGCAGTTCTTC. Translated, it gives CASSLTEANEQFF.

The chain has TRBV28 and TRBJ1-2; TRBD1 matches 8 bases. The J segment lost 4 bases and the V segment lost 3 bases, leaving 7 bases of the junction unmatched. The CDR3 loop spans 15 amino acids. Per germline, CDR1 MDHEN and CDR2 SYDVKM. Here the CDR3 DNA reads TGTGCCAGCAGTTTCCAGGACAGGGCCTTCTATGGCTACACCTTC. This translates into CASSFQDRAFYGYTF.

This clone was seen only a few times. J is TRBJ2-7 and V is TRBV6-5; the match to TRBD2 covers 8 bases. Germline CDR1 and CDR2: MNHEY and SVGAGI. The CDR3 spans 15 residues. Trimming at V came to 0 bases and at J to 6 bases, leaving 7 bases not matched to a gene. CDR3 bases: TGTGCCAGCAGTTACTCGACCGGGGGGGCGGCCGAGCAGTACTTC. Translating it yields CASSYSTGGAAEQYF.

The chain is built from TRBV27 and TRBJ2-3, with 12 bases that match TRBD2. The CDR3 has 16 amino acids. CDR1 and CDR2 from the germline V gene are MNHEY and SMNVEV (reference sequence). Trimming took 6 bases from V and 5 from J; bases not matched to a gene: 9. DNA for the CDR3: TGTGCCAGCAGCACGAAACTGGGACTAGCGGGAGATACGCAGTATTTT. As protein: CASSTKLGLAGDTQYF.

The rearrangement joins TRBV7-8 to TRBJ2-2, with D tentatively TRBD2 (5 bases). The ends were cut back, 2 bases at V and 9 bases at J, with 7 bases in the middle. The CDR3 covers 12 residues. The V gene's germline CDR1 is SGHVS and CDR2 FQNEAQ. CDR3 in amino acids: CASSLSGRELFF. CDR3 DNA sequence: TGTGCCAGCAGCTTATCGGGGAGGGAGCTGTTTTTT.

This chain links TRBV27 with TRBJ2-5, with 11 bases matching TRBD2. Germline assignment: CDR1 MNHEY and CDR2 SMNVEV (reference sequence). The CDR3 has 17 amino acids. V was clipped by 3 bases and J by 0 bases; unmatched bases: 6. The CDR3 DNA is TGTGCCAGCAGTTTTGGGCGGACTAGCGGGTACCAAGAGACCCAGTACTTC. Translation gives CASSFGRTSGYQETQYF.

With regard to this clone: The junction departs from the called germline gene at one end, perhaps through a read error. The J gene is TRBJ2-1, the V gene TRBV6-1, with D possibly TRBD2 on 7 matching bases. This CDR3 is 14 amino acids long. Per the germline V gene, CDR1 is MNHNS and CDR2 is SASEGT. The CDR3 region is CASRQGGTYSEQFF. CDR3 in DNA: TGTGCCAGCAGACAGGGAGGGACCTACAGTGAGCAGTTCTTC.

V usage is TRBV6-1 and J usage is TRBJ1-1; possibly TRBD1 for D (6 bases). The CDR3 sequence is 15 residues long. The ends were cut back, 7 bases at V and 0 bases at J, with 15 bases in the middle. Per the germline V gene, CDR1 is MNHNS and CDR2 is SASEGT. CDR3 DNA: TGTGCCAGCACCAGGGGCCACTCTATGAACACTGAAGCTTTCTTT. Its translation: CASTRGHSMNTEAFF.

This clone was seen a single time. J is TRBJ2-2 and V is TRBV7-9; possibly TRBD1 for D (6 bases). This CDR3 has 18 residues. CDR1 is SEHNR, CDR2 FQNEAQ, per germline (reference sequence). V lost 5 bases and J lost 1, with 20 bases in between. The CDR3 here is CASSPGASQRRNTGELFF. CDR3 bases: TGTGCCAGCAGCCCAGGGGCCTCTCAGAGGCGGAACACCGGGGAGCTGTTTTTT.

This chain links TRBV28 with TRBJ1-5, with 8 bases lining up with TRBD1. The V gene's germline CDR1 is MDHEN and CDR2 SYDVKM. J lost 1 base, V lost 6 bases, and 8 bases had no gene match. The CDR3 is 16 amino acids. The DNA of the CDR3 is TGTGCCAGCAGATCGGACAGGGTGTTAAGCAATCAGCCCCAGCATTTT. Protein sequence: CASRSDRVLSNQPQHF.

The chain links TRBV6-4 to TRBJ2-1; 10 nucleotides match TRBD2. This CDR3 region has 14 residues. The germline CDR1 and CDR2 sequences are MRHNA and SNTAGT. Trimming took 5 bases from V and 9 from J; bases not matched to a gene: 7. DNA for the CDR3: TGTGCCAGCAGTAGAGCGGGAGGGCCGGGTGAGCAGTTCTTC. Protein product: CASSRAGGPGEQFF.